These 18 T cell receptor beta chains share one sample of origin, sequenced in a study of graft-versus-host responses after intestinal transplantation. Some clones are missing from TCRdb's copy, which holds only in-frame ones; the method was immunoSEQ multiplex PCR. The table records about 21,000 clones, 55% to 60% of them present only once. The source was alloreactive CD4+ T cells from a mixed lymphocyte reaction culture, collected before intestinal transplant. As to subset: CFSE-low proliferating T cells sorted from approximately six-day pre-transplant mixed lymphocyte reaction (GvH or HvG direction). The receptors shown here come from a human patient who received an intestinal transplant.

This rearrangement joins TRBV7-9 to TRBJ2-1; 9 nucleotides line up with TRBD2. The CDR3 is made up of 15 amino acids. Unmatched junction bases numbered 5, after V lost 2 bases and J lost 6 bases. Germline CDR1 SEHNR, CDR2 FQNEAQ (reference sequence). This CDR3 reads CASSLPGLAPNEQFF. Here the CDR3 DNA reads TGTGCCAGCAGCTTACCGGGACTAGCCCCCAATGAGCAGTTCTTC.

This chain joins TRBV29-1 and TRBJ1-2, with a tentative D call TRBD1 (6 bases). Germline CDR1 reads SQVTM; CDR2 reads ANQGSEA. There are 11 residues in the CDR3. V was cut by 7 bases and J by 2 bases, with 8 bases left in between. The CDR3 DNA reads as TGCAGCGACAGGGTAAACTATGGCTACACCTTC. Its translation is CSDRVNYGYTF.

A few counts support this clone. The V call is TRBV6-5, the J call TRBJ1-5, with 8 bases aligning to TRBD1. This CDR3 spans 14 amino acids. V shed 5 bases, J shed 3 bases, and the junction held 3 bases outside the gene matches. From germline, CDR1 is MNHEY and CDR2 SVGAGI. The CDR3 nucleotides read TGTGCCAGCAGTGACAGGGGACCCAATCAGCCCCAGCATTTT. Protein: CASSDRGPNQPQHF.

This clone has just a few counts. The chain recombines TRBV18 with TRBJ1-5, with a weak D call TRBD1 (5 bases). Germline CDR1 and CDR2: KGHSH and LQKENI. The V end was cut by 4 bases, the J end by 4 bases, with 11 bases between. CDR3 length equals 14 residues. CDR3 in DNA: TGTGCCAGCTCACGTGGGGGGGGGAATCAGCCCCAGCATTTT. It encodes CASSRGGGNQPQHF.

This chain uses TRBV7-8 with TRBJ2-1; TRBD1 matches at 9 bases. CDR3 length: 14 amino acids. V shed 5 bases, J shed 7 bases, and the junction held 6 bases outside the gene matches. Germline V gives CDR1 SGHVS, CDR2 FQNEAQ. The CDR3 bases are TGTGCCAGCAGCCGGAGGGGACAGGGTAATGAGCAGTTCTTC. Translating it yields CASSRRGQGNEQFF.

The chain carries TRBV4-3 and TRBJ2-1, with 12 bases aligning to TRBD2. Trimming at V came to 8 bases and at J to 10 bases, leaving 9 bases not matched to a gene. Germline V gives CDR1 LGHNA, CDR2 YSLEER. This CDR3 comprises 14 residues. This chain's CDR3 is CASSPTSGGGEQFF. The CDR3 nucleotides are TGCGCCAGCTCCCCGACTAGCGGGGGTGGGGAGCAGTTCTTC.

The rearrangement uses TRBV10-3 and TRBJ2-7; 11 bases map to TRBD2. This CDR3 is 15 amino acids long. The germline V gene encodes CDR1 ENHRY and CDR2 SYGVKD. The junction had 7 bases not matched to a gene; V was cut back by 4 bases and J by 5 bases. In DNA, the CDR3 is TGTGCCATCAGTGTGGCTAGCGGGGGGCTCCACGAGCAGTACTTC. Translation: CAISVASGGLHEQYF.

This chain uses TRBV2 with TRBJ1-2; 9 nucleotides match TRBD1. Germline trimming cut 6 bases from V and 7 bases from J; bases unmatched to any gene: 9. CDR1 SNHLY and CDR2 FYNNEI come from the germline V gene. CDR3 length: 14 amino acids. The chain's CDR3 is CASSQLGQGGGYTF. The CDR3 nucleotides read TGTGCCAGCAGCCAGCTGGGACAGGGAGGTGGCTACACCTTC. Together with reference TRBV2 and TRBJ1-2, the CDR3 gives the full variable domain: EPEVTQTPSHQVTQMGQEVILRCVPISNHLYFYWYRQILGQKVEFLVSFYNNEISEKSEIFDDQFSVERPDGSNFTLKIRSTKLEDSAMYFCASSQLGQGGGYTFGSGTRLTVV.

V is TRBV29-1 and J is TRBJ2-3, with TRBD2 matching over 9 bases. The V and J ends lost 5 bases and 6 bases, in that order; junction bases with no gene match: 6. This CDR3 region has 13 residues. Germline CDR1 is SQVTM and CDR2 is ANQGSEA. The CDR3 DNA is TGCAGCGTTCGGCGGGAGGGTTGGGATACGCAGTATTTT. Its translation is CSVRREGWDTQYF.

The gene calls are TRBV28 and TRBJ1-2; no definite D call. The V end lost 6 bases, the J end lost 2 bases, and 4 bases lay between the germline ends. The length of the CDR3 is 11 residues. Germline V CDR1 and CDR2: MDHEN, SYDVKM. The CDR3 coding sequence is TGTGCCAGCAGCATGAACTATGGCTACACCTTC. It is translated as CASSMNYGYTF.

The chain links TRBV4-1 to TRBJ2-3; 7 positions agree with TRBD2. Trimming removed 4 bases from V and 4 bases from J; junction bases left unmatched: 8. The CDR3 loop spans 15 amino acids. Germline V CDR1 and CDR2: MGHRA, YSYEKL. CDR3: CASSRPLATPDTQYF. In DNA form, the CDR3 reads TGCGCCAGCAGCCGTCCACTAGCGACGCCAGATACGCAGTATTTT.

The gene calls are TRBV5-1 and TRBJ2-1; D unresolved. The V gene lost 0 bases and the J gene lost 3 bases, with 7 bases spanning the gap. CDR1 is SGHRS, CDR2 YFSETQ, per germline. The CDR3 is 14 residues long. CDR3 region: CASSLGAIYNEQFF. The CDR3 DNA follows: TGCGCCAGCAGCTTGGGAGCGATCTACAATGAGCAGTTCTTC.

The chain combines TRBV6-1 with TRBJ2-2; D perhaps matches TRBD2 (7 bases). This CDR3 comprises 14 residues. V was cut by 7 bases and J by 6 bases, with 15 bases left in between. Germline V gene lookup returns CDR1 MNHNS and CDR2 SASEGT. CDR3 amino acids: CASTLLGGPGELFF. The CDR3 DNA reads as TGTGCCAGCACTTTGCTGGGGGGGCCCGGGGAGCTGTTTTTT.

The chain combines TRBV7-2 with TRBJ2-5, with D tentatively TRBD2 (5 bases). CDR1 SGHTA and CDR2 FQGNSA come from the germline V gene. CDR3 length: 14 residues. V lost 3 bases and J lost 11, with 19 bases in between. CDR3 nucleotide sequence: TGTGCCAGCAGCTTGGACGGGGTATTGAGGGAGCAGTACTTC. Its protein is CASSLDGVLREQYF.

A single count supports this clone. The chain joins TRBV11-2 to TRBJ2-7; possibly TRBD1 for D (6 bases). CDR3 size: 15 residues. The V gene lost 8 bases and the J gene lost 6 bases, with 23 bases spanning the gap. Germline CDR1 SGHAT, CDR2 FQNNGV. The CDR3 nucleotides are TGTGCCAGCCTAAACGTCCAGGGACAAATCTTCGAGCAGTACTTC. Its protein is CASLNVQGQIFEQYF.

This clone was detected a few times. The rearrangement uses TRBV10-3 and TRBJ1-2, with 7 bases that match TRBD1. This CDR3 is built from 15 residues. V was pared by 3 bases and J by 2 bases, with 6 bases of the junction left unmatched. The germline CDR1 and CDR2 sequences are ENHRY and SYGVKD. Here the CDR3 reads CAISDLGRGNYGYTF. DNA of the CDR3: TGTGCCATCAGTGATCTTGGCAGGGGGAACTATGGCTACACCTTC.

This rearrangement joins TRBV6-4 to TRBJ2-3, with D maybe TRBD1 (5 bases). CDR3 length equals 13 residues. Germline V gives CDR1 MRHNA, CDR2 SNTAGT. Trimming removed 6 bases from V and 9 bases from J, with 16 bases in between. For the CDR3, the DNA is TGTGCCAGCAGGACCCCAGGGAAAGGGACGCAGTATTTT. Translated: CASRTPGKGTQYF.

V usage is TRBV5-6 and J usage is TRBJ1-6; the D gene is possibly TRBD1 (6 bases). V lost 3 bases to trimming and J lost 7 bases, with 11 bases between them. The germline gives CDR1 SGHDT, CDR2 YYEEEE. The CDR3 sequence is 14 residues long. Here the CDR3 DNA reads TGTGCCAGCAGCTGGGGGGGCTTAAATTCACCCCTCCACTTT. It encodes CASSWGGLNSPLHF. Supplemented by reference TRBV5-6 and TRBJ1-6, the full variable domain reads DAGVTQSPTHLIKTRGQQVTLRCSPKSGHDTVSWYQQALGQGPQFIFQYYEEEERQRGNFPDRFSGHQFPNYSSELNVNALLLGDSALYLCASSWGGLNSPLHFGNGTRLTVT.